This T cell receptor beta chain was recovered during a study of Graves' ophthalmopathy and Graves' hyperthyroidism. Overall study findings and caveats: The model's prediction of ophthalmopathy progression had roughly 68% sensitivity and 72% to 80% specificity.

CDR3 length: 15 amino acids. Germline CDR1 SGDLS, CDR2 YYNGEE. V dropped 5 bases and J dropped 0 bases, with 9 bases sitting between them. Researchers took RNA transcripts and amplified TCR beta CDR3 regions from them. After a first-round RT-PCR with HTBI primers, a second-round multiplex PCR was run. MiXCR, applied by TCRdb to the multiplex PCR reads, yields one record per CDR3 protein. The sample yields about 700,000 distinct CDR3 sequences, roughly 39% seen once. As to this clonotype: The antigen remains undetermined.

The sequence derives from an adult man with Graves' ophthalmopathy. The rearrangement uses TRBV9 and TRBJ1-6; D not certain. The sequencing input was peripheral blood. CDR3 nucleotide sequence: TGTGCCAGCAGTTTACTTGGCTCCTATAATTCACCCCTCCACTTT. Translation gives CASSLLGSYNSPLHF.